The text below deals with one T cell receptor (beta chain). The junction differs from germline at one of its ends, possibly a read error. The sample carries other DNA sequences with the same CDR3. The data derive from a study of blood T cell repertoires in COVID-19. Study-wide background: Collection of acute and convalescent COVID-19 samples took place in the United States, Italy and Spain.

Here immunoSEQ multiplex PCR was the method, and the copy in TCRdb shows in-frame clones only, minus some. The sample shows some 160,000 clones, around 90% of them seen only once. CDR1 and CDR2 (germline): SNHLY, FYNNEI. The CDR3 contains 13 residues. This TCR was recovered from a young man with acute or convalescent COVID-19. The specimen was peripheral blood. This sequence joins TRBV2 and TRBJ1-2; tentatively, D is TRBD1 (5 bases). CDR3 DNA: TGCGCCAGCAGTGAGGGGCGCTGGTATGGCTACACCTTC. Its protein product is CASSEGRWYGYTF.